The source of this T cell receptor (beta chain) is a study of blood T cell repertoires in COVID-19. Study-wide context: The analysed material was cDNA or gDNA that came from T cells, B-cell-depleted T cells, or PBMCs.

This CDR3 region has 9 residues. The V gene's germline CDR1 is SEHNR and CDR2 FQNEAQ (reference sequence). Study processing details: Estimated nucleated cell counts came from reference gene primer amplification. The repertoire was sequenced with immunoSEQ multiplex PCR; TCRdb's copy has only in-frame clones and lacks some. V, J and clone size are those of that table, while D and trimming were read from the DNA. The repertoire holds more than 300,000 clones, with about nine tenths as singletons. Either two negative PCRs, clearance, or symptom resolution qualified Cohort 3 donors as recovered. The sequenced sample was PBMCs or T cells enriched from blood (not recorded which). This clonotype originated in a woman between 18 and 29 years old who had recovered from COVID-19. V usage is TRBV7-9 and J usage is TRBJ1-2; tentatively, D is TRBD1 (6 bases). CDR3: CARGIGYTF. The CDR3 region has the DNA TGTGCTAGGGGGATTGGCTACACCTTC. Combining the CDR3 with reference TRBV7-9 and TRBJ1-2 gives the whole variable domain DTGVSQNPRHKITKRGQNVTFRCDPISEHNRLYWYRQTLGQGPEFLTYFQNEAQLEKSRLLSDRFSAERPKGSFSTLEIQRTEQGDSAMYLCARGIGYTFGSGTRLTVV.